The rows below give T cell receptor beta chains drawn from one sample of a study of blood T cells in healthy people across ages. A single record per CDR3 protein comes from TCRdb applying MiXCR to the 5' RACE reads. The sample lists around 520,000 distinct CDR3 sequences; about 25% were seen once. The data also belong to a second study, concerning T cells of mothers and their children.

Sequencing was performed on blood. The source is a boy younger than 10 in good health. Both conserved end residues are part of each CDR3. D genes are given only for firm matches. The size entry is marked missing in some rows and otherwise reads once, few, many or a size class.

clone_size | d_call | cdr3_length | j_call | v_call | cdr3_aa | cdr3_nt
few | TRBD1 | 15 | TRBJ1-2 | TRBV6-1 | CASSRSPWTGDGYTF | TGTGCCAGCAGCCGCTCTCCTTGGACAGGGGACGGCTACACCTTC
. | . | 16 | TRBJ2-5 | TRBV7-9 | CASSLKLAGPQETQYF | TGTGCCAGCAGCTTAAAACTAGCTGGCCCCCAAGAGACCCAGTACTTC
few | TRBD1 | 15 | TRBJ1-1 | TRBV5-5 | CASSYDPGGNTEAFF | TGTGCCAGCAGCTACGACCCAGGGGGGAACACTGAAGCTTTCTTT
few | . | 15 | TRBJ2-2 | TRBV7-9 | CASGMDSLGPGELFF | TGTGCCAGCGGAATGGACTCCCTCGGGCCCGGGGAGCTGTTTTTT
few | . | 16 | TRBJ1-5 | TRBV6-1 | CASSRDPPGVNQPRHF | TGTGCCAGCAGCCGAGACCCTCCAGGGGTCAATCAGCCCCGGCATTTT
. | TRBD1 | 16 | TRBJ2-5 | TRBV24-1 | CATSDARTGVGETQYF | TGTGCCACCAGTGACGCCCGTACAGGGGTCGGGGAGACCCAGTACTTC
once | . | 18 | TRBJ2-1 | TRBV5-6 | CASSLRGERRESYNEQFF | TGTGCCAGCAGCTTGAGAGGCGAACGGAGAGAATCGTACAATGAGCAGTTCTTC
few | . | 18 | TRBJ1-2 | TRBV18 | CASSPKGHRDTANYGYTF | TGTGCCAGCTCACCAAAGGGACACCGGGACACAGCTAACTATGGCTACACCTTC
. | TRBD2 | 14 | TRBJ2-3 | TRBV6-4 | CASTLAGGGRTQYF | TGTGCCAGCACGCTAGCGGGAGGAGGGAGAACGCAGTATTTT
. | TRBD1 | 16 | TRBJ1-1 | TRBV3-1 | CASSHPAGTGGTEAFF | TGTGCCAGCAGCCATCCCGCTGGGACAGGGGGCACTGAAGCTTTCTTT
few | . | 16 | TRBJ2-3 | TRBV7-6 | CASSPQPPASEDTQYF | TGTGCCAGCAGCCCGCAGCCGCCAGCGAGTGAAGATACGCAGTATTTT
. | TRBD2 | 14 | TRBJ2-5 | TRBV13 | CASCRGGGGKTQYF | TGTGCCAGCTGCCGGGGGGGCGGCGGGAAGACCCAGTACTTC
few | TRBD2 | 15 | TRBJ2-5 | TRBV10-3 | CAIRPTSGGQETQYF | TGTGCCATCAGACCGACTAGCGGGGGGCAAGAGACCCAGTACTTC
few | . | 13 | TRBJ2-7 | TRBV27 | CASSLSRKETQYF | TGTGCCAGCAGCTTATCGAGGAAGGAAACCCAGTACTTC
few | . | 15 | TRBJ2-7 | TRBV7-9 | CASSEVGNGAGEQYF | TGTGCCAGCAGCGAAGTGGGAAACGGGGCCGGCGAGCAGTACTTC
. | TRBD2 | 15 | TRBJ2-5 | TRBV9 | CASSPTSGGRETQYF | TGTGCCAGCAGCCCGACTAGCGGGGGTAGAGAGACCCAGTACTTC
many | . | 13 | TRBJ2-5 | TRBV3-1 | CASSPTDQETQYF | TGTGCCAGCAGCCCCACCGACCAAGAGACCCAGTACTTC
. | . | 14 | TRBJ2-2 | TRBV7-2 | CASSPWANTGELFF | TGTGCCAGCAGCCCCTGGGCCAACACCGGGGAGCTGTTTTTT
few | . | 17 | TRBJ2-1 | TRBV7-7 | CASSPELGGSSYNEQFF | TGTGCCAGCAGCCCCGAGTTGGGAGGAAGCTCCTACAATGAGCAGTTCTTC
. | . | 18 | TRBJ1-2 | TRBV13 | CASSLENRFGGSNYGYTF | TGTGCCAGCAGCTTAGAGAATCGGTTTGGCGGGTCTAACTATGGCTACACCTTC
few | TRBD1 | 18 | TRBJ2-2 | TRBV5-1 | CASSRPTGAPANTGELFF | TGCGCCAGCAGCCGCCCGACAGGGGCCCCAGCGAACACCGGGGAGCTGTTTTTT
. | . | 15 | TRBJ2-5 | TRBV9 | CASSVESRYQETQYF | TGTGCCAGCAGCGTAGAGAGCCGGTACCAAGAGACCCAGTACTTC
few | TRBD2 | 15 | TRBJ2-5 | TRBV12-5 | CASGLRAGGPETQYF | TGTGCTAGTGGTTTACGAGCGGGGGGCCCAGAGACCCAGTACTTC
few | TRBD1 | 14 | TRBJ1-2 | TRBV14 | CASSPLGQGQGYTF | TGTGCCAGCAGCCCGCTGGGACAGGGGCAAGGCTACACCTTC
. | . | 11 | TRBJ2-5 | TRBV15 | CATSESWTQYF | TGTGCCACCAGCGAGAGCTGGACCCAGTACTTC
. | TRBD2 | 17 | TRBJ2-5 | TRBV11-1 | CASSSSTSGGGQETQYF | TGTGCCAGCAGCTCAAGCACTAGCGGGGGGGGCCAAGAGACCCAGTACTTC
few | TRBD2 | 17 | TRBJ2-5 | TRBV28 | CASSYPPGGAHQETQYF | TGTGCCAGCAGTTACCCCCCGGGAGGGGCTCACCAAGAGACCCAGTACTTC
. | . | 15 | TRBJ2-7 | TRBV14 | CASSQLALGSYEQYF | TGTGCCAGCAGCCAATTAGCCCTCGGCTCCTACGAGCAGTACTTC